The sequence of this TCR beta chain was determined in a study of shared clonotypes between healthy human individuals. Using immunoSEQ multiplex PCR, the repertoire was profiled, and TCRdb retains in-frame clones only, with some absent. Of some 380,000 clones in the sample, about 97% were seen once. Germline CDR1 reads SGHRS; CDR2 reads YFSETQ. V was pared by 4 bases and J by 4 bases, with 12 bases between. The CDR3 length is 14 residues. The count of this clone is one. The receptor's source is a man aged 25-45 years in good health. The sequencing input was memory CD8+ T cells sorted from blood. Described subset: CD45RO+ cells pooled with CCR7-negative TemRA cells. The chain is built from TRBV5-1 and TRBJ1-3, with D possibly TRBD1 on 5 matching bases. The CDR3 DNA is TGCGCCAGCAGCCAAGGGACGGGAGGAAACACCATATATTTT. It translates to CASSQGTGGNTIYF.